This TCR beta chain was found in a study of shared clonotypes between healthy human individuals. Libraries were prepared by immunoSEQ multiplex PCR; TCRdb keeps only in-frame clonotypes and omits some of them. The sample lists about 1.1 million clones, around 78% occurring once. Whole-study findings and limits: Tissues were not sampled, only blood, and their repertoires likely differ. About 5% was the fraction of naive CD4 clonotypes found shared across a few donors. The low donor count limited represented genetic and exposure-history diversity.

Of note for this clone: Its antigen is unidentified.

Germline values: CDR1 MNHEY, CDR2 SVGAGI. The CDR3 is made up of 15 amino acids. The ends were cut back, 0 bases at V and 2 bases at J, with 7 bases in the middle. The source of this sequence is a man younger than 35 in good health. Some clones in this sample may be carry-over from other donors' samples. The J gene is TRBJ2-2, the V gene TRBV6-5; D could derive from TRBD1 or TRBD2 (5 bases each). The material sequenced was memory CD4+ T cells from PBMCs. Subset here: CD45RA-negative fraction. The CDR3 DNA sequence: TGTGCCAGCAGTTACTCGAGGGACAACACCGGGGAGCTGTTTTTT. Residues: CASSYSRDNTGELFF.